This T cell receptor (beta chain) came from a study of CD8 T cells in Susac syndrome. Random hexamers served to reverse transcribe roughly 0.45 to 1 ug RNA. Amplification of TCR beta CDR3 spanned 54 Vbeta and 13 Jbeta via immunoSEQ multiplex PCR. TCRdb ran MiXCR on the immunoSEQ multiplex PCR reads and lists one entry per CDR3 protein. The data show approximately 230,000 distinct CDR3 sequences, 80% to 95% seen once. This clonotype occurred a few times. Sequencing targeted TCR beta in blood CD8+ and CD4+ T cells. Germline-derived CDR1 and CDR2 are SGHKS and YYEKEE (reference sequence). V gave up 4 bases and J gave up 4 bases, with 10 bases separating them. The CDR3 runs 13 residues.

This sequence was found in a human donor with multiple sclerosis. The chain has TRBV5-5 and TRBJ2-3, with D unresolved. Sequenced: CD4+ T cells from PBMCs. CDR3 amino acids: CASSPPGSDTQYF. The DNA of the CDR3 is TGTGCCAGCAGCCCTCCGGGTTCAGATACGCAGTATTTT.